This entry lists 26 T cell receptor beta chains sequenced from one sample in a study of cytomegalovirus exposure and HLA in healthy donors. The PCR was carried out with 60 Vbeta primers and 13 Jbeta primers. Repertoires were generated with immunoSEQ multiplex PCR, while TCRdb's copy carries only in-frame clones and drops some. The sample records roughly 120,000 clones, approximately 80% being singletons. Sequences were obtained from PBMCs. These receptors were obtained from a middle-aged man in good health and CMV-seronegative.

This clone has just a few counts. The chain recombines TRBV7-2 with TRBJ2-2; TRBD1 matches 11 bases. Germline lookup yields CDR1 SGHTA and CDR2 FQGNSA. J lost 5 bases, V lost 5 bases, and 7 bases had no gene match. CDR3 length: 16 amino acids. The CDR3 reads CASSTGQGAMTGELFF. The CDR3 region has the DNA TGTGCCAGCAGCACAGGACAGGGGGCGATGACCGGGGAGCTGTTTTTT. Full variable domain (rest looked up from reference TRBV7-2 and TRBJ2-2): GAGVSQSPSNKVTEKGKDVELRCDPISGHTALYWYRQSLGQGLEFLIYFQGNSAPDKSGLPSDRFSAERTGGSVSTLTIQRTQQEDSAVYLCASSTGQGAMTGELFFGEGSRLTVL.

J is TRBJ1-2 and V is TRBV28; 8 bases map to TRBD1. Germline values: CDR1 MDHEN, CDR2 SYDVKM. V dropped 5 bases and J dropped 1; count of bases not matched to a gene: 6. The CDR3 has 15 amino acids. The CDR3 reads CASSPPTGGNYGYTF. The CDR3 DNA follows: TGTGCCAGCAGTCCCCCCACAGGGGGTAACTATGGCTACACCTTC.

The chain has TRBV4-1 and TRBJ1-1; D perhaps matches TRBD1 (6 bases). This CDR3 is built from 15 residues. The V gene lost 0 bases and the J gene lost 10 bases, with 18 bases spanning the gap. Looked up from germline, CDR1 is MGHRA and CDR2 is YSYEKL. The CDR3 region is CASSQERVGQGRAFF. The CDR3, as DNA: TGCGCCAGCAGCCAAGAAAGAGTTGGGCAGGGGCGAGCTTTCTTT.

This rearrangement joins TRBV4-3 to TRBJ1-2; tentative D call: TRBD1 (6 bases). The V gene's germline CDR1 is LGHNA and CDR2 YSLEER. Trimming stripped 7 bases from V and 8 bases from J, with 14 bases between. CDR3 length: 12 residues. The CDR3, as DNA: TGCGCCAGCACCAAGACAGGTTCCGGCTACACCTTC. Translation gives CASTKTGSGYTF.

This clone was observed a single time. V and J are TRBV27 and TRBJ2-7, with 8 bases identical to TRBD2. Germline CDR1 MNHEY, CDR2 SMNVEV (reference sequence). J gave up 2 bases and V 6 bases, and 6 bases lay outside the gene matches. The CDR3 is made up of 14 amino acids. In DNA form, the CDR3 reads TGTGCCAGCAGACCCCGGGGGGGAACCTACGAGCAGTACTTC. Its translation is CASRPRGGTYEQYF.

The chain uses TRBV7-3 and TRBJ1-1; a weak D match, TRBD1 (5 bases). CDR1 is SGHTA, CDR2 FQGTGA, per germline. The CDR3 consists of 16 residues. The germline V and J ends were trimmed by 0 bases and 4 bases, with 15 bases remaining between them. The CDR3 DNA sequence: TGTGCCAGCAGCTTAACAGGGGCGCGGTCTGGCACTGAAGCTTTCTTT. As protein: CASSLTGARSGTEAFF.

The chain employs TRBV7-2 and TRBJ2-5, with 11 bases fitting TRBD2. Germline CDR1 is SGHTA and CDR2 is FQGNSA. V lost 0 bases and J lost 2; bases outside the gene matches: 2. CDR3 length: 16 amino acids. The DNA of the CDR3 is TGTGCCAGCAGCTTAGCGGGGACTAGCGGACAAGAGACCCAGTACTTC. Translating it yields CASSLAGTSGQETQYF. The full variable domain, rest sourced from reference TRBV7-2 and TRBJ2-5, is GAGVSQSPSNKVTEKGKDVELRCDPISGHTALYWYRQSLGQGLEFLIYFQGNSAPDKSGLPSDRFSAERTGGSVSTLTIQRTQQEDSAVYLCASSLAGTSGQETQYFGPGTRLLVL.

The chain has TRBV6-1 and TRBJ2-2; no definite D call. V shed 4 bases and J shed 0 bases, with 9 bases lying between them. Germline CDR1 is MNHNS and CDR2 is SASEGT. The CDR3 totals 15 residues. The CDR3: CASSVSSSNTGELFF. The CDR3 DNA is TGTGCCAGCAGTGTTAGTAGCTCGAACACCGGGGAGCTGTTTTTT.

The chain combines TRBV2 with TRBJ2-2; D is undetermined. The CDR3 loop spans 15 amino acids. Per germline, CDR1 SNHLY and CDR2 FYNNEI. Trimming stripped 4 bases from V and 2 bases from J, with 11 bases between. CDR3 in amino acids: CASSARVPNTGELFF. CDR3 DNA sequence: TGTGCCAGCAGTGCCCGGGTCCCTAACACCGGGGAGCTGTTTTTT.

CDR3 DNA: TGTGCCAGCAGCCCAGGGACAGGGGGAGCTGGGGCCAACGTCCTGACTTTC. It is translated as CASSPGTGGAGANVLTF. The chain joins TRBV7-3 to TRBJ2-6; 11 bases line up with TRBD1. The V gene end was trimmed by 5 bases and the J gene end by 2 bases; junction bases not matched to a gene: 5. CDR1 and CDR2 (germline): SGHTA, FQGTGA. The CDR3 loop spans 17 amino acids.

The rearrangement links TRBV2 to TRBJ2-1; TRBD2 agrees at 7 bases. Germline trimming cut 6 bases from V and 6 bases from J; bases unmatched to any gene: 14. The length of the CDR3 is 16 residues. Germline loops: CDR1 SNHLY, CDR2 FYNNEI. The CDR3 DNA is TGTGCCAGCAGCCCTCCCGGGACTACGTCCCGCAATGAGCAGTTCTTC. It codes for CASSPPGTTSRNEQFF.

The gene calls are TRBV18 and TRBJ2-5, with TRBD2 as a possible D gene (5 bases). The CDR3 loop spans 14 amino acids. Germline loops: CDR1 KGHSH, CDR2 LQKENI. The V and J ends lost 0 bases and 7 bases respectively, with 12 bases between them. As DNA, the CDR3 is TGTGCCAGCTCACCACCGGTCGGGGATGGGACCCAGTACTTC. Translated, it gives CASSPPVGDGTQYF.

The chain employs TRBV10-3 and TRBJ1-1, with TRBD1 matching over 10 bases. Germline values: CDR1 ENHRY, CDR2 SYGVKD. V was clipped by 6 bases and J by 1 base; unmatched bases: 5. This CDR3 contains 15 residues. CDR3 nucleotide sequence: TGTGCCATCAGGGTGGACAGGGGGGAGAACACTGAAGCTTTCTTT. This encodes CAIRVDRGENTEAFF.

The chain employs TRBV5-8 and TRBJ2-5; no clear D. Germline V lookup: CDR1 SGHTS, CDR2 YDEGEE. Trimming took 9 bases from V and 0 from J, leaving 12 bases between them. The CDR3 covers 13 residues. CDR3 residues: CATASAYQETQYF. CDR3 bases: TGTGCCACCGCCTCTGCGTACCAAGAGACCCAGTACTTC.

The gene calls are TRBV7-2 and TRBJ1-2; D is unclear. The V end was cut by 5 bases, the J end by 6 bases, with 13 bases between. Germline CDR1 and CDR2: SGHTA and FQGNSA. This CDR3 region has 13 residues. The CDR3 spells CASSGLTFHGYTF. CDR3 in DNA: TGTGCCAGCAGCGGCTTAACCTTCCATGGCTACACCTTC.

The chain uses TRBV5-1 and TRBJ2-2, with a tentative D call TRBD1 (6 bases). V was pared by 6 bases and J by 8 bases, with 23 bases between. The CDR3 consists of 16 residues. CDR1 is SGHRS and CDR2 is YFSETQ in the germline V gene. CDR3 in amino acids: CASTTAPSTGHGELFF. The CDR3 coding sequence is TGCGCCAGCACTACAGCTCCTTCAACGGGACATGGGGAGCTGTTTTTT.

V usage is TRBV4-3 and J usage is TRBJ1-1; no clear D. This CDR3 is built from 15 residues. V lost 0 bases to trimming and J lost 1 base, with 9 bases between them. CDR1 LGHNA and CDR2 YSLEER come from the germline V gene. The CDR3 loop reads CASSQDPRRNTEAFF. Written as DNA, the CDR3 is TGCGCCAGCAGCCAAGACCCCAGAAGGAACACTGAAGCTTTCTTT.

CDR3 DNA: TGTGCCAGCAGTTTTCGGACAGGATCGTACGAGCAGTACTTC. Protein: CASSFRTGSYEQYF. The rearrangement links TRBV27 to TRBJ2-7, with 7 bases fitting TRBD1. Trimming removed 3 bases from V and 4 bases from J; junction bases left unmatched: 6. CDR1 is MNHEY and CDR2 is SMNVEV in the germline V gene (reference sequence). CDR3 length: 14 residues.

This clone was counted a few times. The gene calls are TRBV7-8 and TRBJ1-6, with a weak D call TRBD1 (5 bases). This CDR3 has 15 residues. Trimming left V 3 bases short and J 9 bases short, with 15 bases between. CDR1 and CDR2 from the germline V gene are SGHVS and FQNEAQ. CDR3 in DNA: TGTGCCAGCAGCTTTGGGGGGGGTAATGGTTCACCCCTCCACTTT. Its protein product is CASSFGGGNGSPLHF.

This sequence joins TRBV28 and TRBJ1-5; 9 nucleotides match TRBD1. Germline values: CDR1 MDHEN, CDR2 SYDVKM. The CDR3 runs 14 residues. The J segment lost 7 bases and the V segment lost 7 bases, leaving 8 bases of the junction unmatched. CDR3 DNA: TGTGCCAGCACCCCGGGACAGGGAGCCCAGCCCCAGCATTTT. Protein: CASTPGQGAQPQHF.

V usage is TRBV11-2 and J usage is TRBJ2-1; TRBD2 matches 12 bases. Germline CDR1 and CDR2: SGHAT and FQNNGV. With V trimmed by 4 bases and J by 8 bases, 6 bases remained unmatched. The CDR3 totals 15 residues. In DNA form, the CDR3 reads TGTGCCAGCAGCTCCGAGACTAGCGGGAGAGATGAGCAGTTCTTC. Translating it yields CASSSETSGRDEQFF.

This chain uses TRBV10-3 with TRBJ2-7; tentative D call: TRBD2 (6 bases). V gave up 11 bases and J gave up 3 bases, with 17 bases separating them. CDR1 ENHRY and CDR2 SYGVKD come from the germline V gene. The CDR3 consists of 13 residues. CDR3 DNA sequence: TGTGCCTCTGGGGGGACTGCAATCTACGAGCAGTACTTC. Translation gives CASGGTAIYEQYF.

The chain recombines TRBV10-3 with TRBJ2-7, with TRBD1 matching 10 bases. Germline loops: CDR1 ENHRY, CDR2 SYGVKD. V gave up 6 bases and J gave up 5 bases; unmatched junction bases: 7. The CDR3 is 14 amino acids. CDR3 amino acids: CAIRGDRGPNEQYF. DNA for the CDR3: TGTGCCATCAGGGGGGACAGGGGTCCAAACGAGCAGTACTTC.

J is TRBJ1-2 and V is TRBV19, with 7 nucleotides matching TRBD1. Germline V gene data show CDR1 as LNHDA and CDR2 as SQIVND (reference sequence). The trim removed 1 base at V and 3 bases at J, leaving 5 bases unmatched. The CDR3 has 15 residues. CDR3 coding DNA: TGTGCCAGTAGTATAGGCGGGGGGACAGACTATGGCTACACCTTC. Translating it yields CASSIGGGTDYGYTF.

The chain has TRBV6-6 and TRBJ2-5; tentatively, D is TRBD1 (5 bases). CDR1 is MNHNY, CDR2 SVGAGI, per germline (reference sequence). Deletions cut 3 bases from V and 4 bases from J, with 15 bases between. The CDR3 covers 15 residues. The CDR3 loop reads CASSYSQGVVETQYF. The CDR3 bases are TGTGCCAGCAGTTATAGTCAGGGTGTTGTAGAGACCCAGTACTTC.

This chain connects TRBV9 to TRBJ1-2; TRBD1 matches at 8 bases. After removal of 0 bases from V and 7 bases from J, the junction contained 2 bases not matched to a gene. Germline CDR1 reads SGDLS; CDR2 reads YYNGEE. This CDR3 contains 13 residues. The CDR3 DNA is TGTGCCAGCAGCGTAGCTGGGACAGGTGGCTACACCTTC. It encodes CASSVAGTGGYTF.